Sequencing of this T cell receptor beta chain was carried out in a study of blood T cell repertoires in COVID-19. Libraries were prepared by immunoSEQ multiplex PCR; TCRdb keeps only in-frame clonotypes and omits some of them. The table lists about 280,000 clones, 90% of them singletons. Germline CDR1 and CDR2: SEHNR and FQNEAQ (reference sequence). The CDR3 is made up of 14 amino acids. V was shortened by 8 bases and J by 6 bases, with 14 bases between the two germline ends. Sequenced: PBMCs or T cells enriched from blood (not recorded which). The source is a woman aged 18-29 years with acute COVID-19. This chain uses TRBV7-9 with TRBJ1-6, with no clear D. CDR3 region: CASGGGGGNSPLHF. CDR3 in DNA: TGTGCCAGCGGAGGCGGAGGAGGTAATTCACCCCTCCACTTT.